Each of the 2 T cell receptor beta chains below was sequenced from the same sample in a study of Ad26.COV2.S vaccination and SARS-CoV-2 variants. Treatment noted: some 19 received Ad26.COV2.S at low or high dose, single or two shots; roughly five received placebo; per-sample allocation not given. Specimen acquisition occurred on day 63 following the initial vaccine or placebo injection. Produced via immunoSEQ multiplex PCR; TCRdb's table is partial and in-frame only. The sample records more than 250,000 clones, more than 75% being singletons. Source: peripheral blood, taken in a trial of Ad26.COV2.S vaccine versus placebo. The receptors stem from a person aged 18-65 years who received the Ad26.COV2.S COVID-19 vaccine or a placebo.

V and J are TRBV7-2 and TRBJ1-2; D uncertain. This CDR3 is built from 12 residues. The ends were cut back, 5 bases at V and 4 bases at J, with 8 bases in the middle. Germline V CDR1 and CDR2: SGHTA, FQGNSA. The DNA of the CDR3 is TGTGCCAGCAGCGGACCTAGCTATGGCTACACCTTC. It codes for CASSGPSYGYTF.

The chain combines TRBV29-1 with TRBJ1-1; TRBD1 matches 8 bases. Germline V gene data show CDR1 as SQVTM and CDR2 as ANQGSEA. The V and J ends lost 6 bases and 1 base, in that order; junction bases with no gene match: 7. This CDR3 contains 14 residues. For the CDR3, the DNA is TGCAGCGTCCCCTGGACAGGGAGGAACACTGAAGCTTTCTTT. It is translated as CSVPWTGRNTEAFF.